Sequencing of this T cell receptor (beta chain) was carried out in a study of OX40 agonist ivuxolimab in advanced cancers. In the study overall: Three patients showed partial responses: one hepatocellular carcinoma and two cutaneous melanoma cases. General study results and limits: Antigen targets of the expanded peripheral T cells went undetermined. The study found among the lowest clonal expansion in partial responders at 0.1-3.0 mg/kg.

Germline CDR1 and CDR2: MGHDK and SYGVNS. V shed 1 base and J shed 4 bases, with 11 bases lying between them. The CDR3 loop spans 15 amino acids. The method was immunoSEQ multiplex PCR; TCRdb's version includes in-frame clones alone and lacks a portion of them. The sample includes approximately 92,000 clones, roughly four fifths of them seen just once. About this clone: No antigen is known for it.

This TCR was recovered from an adult with an advanced solid tumor such as melanoma, head and neck, liver or kidney cancer. The sample was CD4+ or CD8+ T cells sorted from blood, taken in a trial of the OX40 agonist ivuxolimab. The chain couples TRBV25-1 to TRBJ2-1; no clear D gene. The CDR3 sequence is CASSESPVRYNEQFF. The CDR3 coding sequence is TGTGCCAGCAGTGAATCGCCGGTGAGGTACAATGAGCAGTTCTTC.